This TCR beta chain was recorded in a study of blood T cell repertoires in COVID-19. Overall study context: Sources were T cells, B-cell-depleted T cells, or PBMCs; the material itself was cDNA or gDNA.

Clinical history reported by participants formed the basis on which cohorts were assigned. Sequenced by immunoSEQ multiplex PCR; TCRdb stores in-frame clones only, minus some. Among some 200,000 clones listed, around 80% were seen once. V trimming: 1 base; J trimming: 4 bases; junction bases outside the gene matches: 0. Germline CDR1 is LNHNV and CDR2 is YYDKDF (reference sequence). The CDR3 is 13 amino acids. The TCR sequence derives from a middle-aged woman with acute COVID-19. V is TRBV15 and J is TRBJ1-2, with 7 bases aligning to TRBD1. Specimen: PBMCs or T cells enriched from blood (not recorded which). The CDR3 is CATSRGDSYGYTF. CDR3 nucleotides: TGTGCCACCAGCAGAGGGGACAGCTATGGCTACACCTTC.